These T cell receptor beta chains were read from a single sample in a study of T cell responses to AZD1222 COVID-19 vaccine. Assay: immunoSEQ multiplex PCR; the TCRdb copy retains only in-frame clones and omits some. Of about 120,000 clones listed, about 92% are singletons. Specimen: peripheral blood, collected 28 days after the second AZD1222 dose. These receptors all come from an adult who received the AZD1222 COVID-19 vaccine. Both conserved end residues are part of each CDR3. A D gene is named only where the DNA matches it firmly. Some rows mark clone size as missing; the rest say once, few, many or name a class of expanded clone.

size,D,V,J,CDR3,DNA
.,.,TRBV9,TRBJ2-5,CASSVGASTSQETQYF,TGTGCCAGCAGCGTAGGGGCTAGCACCTCCCAAGAGACCCAGTACTTC
.,.,TRBV7-8,TRBJ2-1,CASSLRETGGRYNEQFF,TGTGCCAGCAGCTTAAGGGAGACGGGGGGCCGTTACAATGAGCAGTTCTTC
.,.,TRBV19,TRBJ2-3,CASSINRVSTDTQYF,TGTGCCAGTAGTATAAACAGGGTGAGCACAGATACGCAGTATTTT
.,.,TRBV7-6,TRBJ2-1,CASSSLPGAGTYNEQFF,TGTGCCAGCAGCTCGCTTCCCGGGGCGGGAACCTACAATGAGCAGTTCTTC
.,TRBD1,TRBV6-6,TRBJ2-5,CASSPGQFQETQYF,TGTGCCAGCAGCCCGGGACAGTTCCAAGAGACCCAGTACTTC
.,TRBD1,TRBV6-5,TRBJ1-2,CASRKTGGDYGYTF,TGTGCCAGCAGGAAGACAGGGGGGGACTATGGCTACACCTTC
.,.,TRBV30,TRBJ1-1,CAWFGGNTEAFF,TGTGCCTGGTTTGGGGGGAACACTGAAGCTTTCTTT
.,.,TRBV5-1,TRBJ2-1,CASSPGRGVISYNEQFF,TGCGCCAGCAGCCCAGGACGGGGCGTGATAAGCTACAATGAGCAGTTCTTC
.,.,TRBV4-2,TRBJ2-1,CASSQEGYYEQFF,TGTGCCAGCAGCCAAGAGGGGTATTATGAGCAGTTCTTC
.,.,TRBV6-5,TRBJ2-7,CASSIADGISYEQYF,TGTGCCAGCAGCATAGCGGACGGGATCTCCTACGAGCAGTACTTC
.,.,TRBV6-5,TRBJ1-2,CASRLPGEARYTF,TGTGCCAGCAGACTCCCGGGAGAAGCGCGCTACACCTTC
.,TRBD2,TRBV7-9,TRBJ2-3,CASSLKRGGRDTQYF,TGTGCCAGCAGCTTAAAACGGGGGGGCCGGGATACGCAGTATTTT
.,.,TRBV7-8,TRBJ1-1,CASRNMAFF,TGTGCCAGCAGAAACATGGCTTTCTTT
.,.,TRBV6-1,TRBJ2-7,CASSDHGVYYEQYF,TGTGCCAGCAGTGATCACGGGGTCTACTACGAGCAGTACTTC
.,.,TRBV6-1,TRBJ1-6,CASSEGSGLIHNSPLHF,TGTGCCAGCAGTGAAGGGTCGGGGTTGATACATAATTCACCCCTCCACTTT
.,TRBD1,TRBV11-3,TRBJ2-7,CASSHGTDPSYEQYF,TGTGCCAGCAGCCATGGGACAGACCCTAGCTACGAGCAGTACTTC
once,.,TRBV9,TRBJ2-5,CASSVASTSPKETQYF,TGTGCCAGCAGCGTAGCTAGTACGAGTCCCAAAGAGACCCAGTACTTC
.,.,TRBV11-2,TRBJ2-1,CASSRGGATYNEQFF,TGTGCCAGCAGCCGAGGGGGAGCCACCTACAATGAGCAGTTCTTC
.,TRBD1,TRBV11-2,TRBJ1-3,CASSAGQGNTIYF,TGTGCCAGCAGCGCGGGACAGGGAAACACCATATATTTT
.,.,TRBV15,TRBJ1-3,CATGASGNTIYF,TGTGCCACCGGTGCGAGCGGAAACACCATATATTTT
.,.,TRBV2,TRBJ1-2,CASSVAGSIGGYTF,TGTGCCAGCAGTGTTGCAGGGAGTATAGGTGGCTACACCTTC
.,.,TRBV7-2,TRBJ2-3,CASSLDPSTDTQYF,TGTGCCAGCAGCTTAGACCCTAGCACAGATACGCAGTATTTT
.,TRBD1,TRBV5-8,TRBJ1-5,CASSIPKGTADQPQHF,TGTGCCAGCAGCATTCCGAAAGGGACAGCCGATCAGCCCCAGCATTTT
.,TRBD2,TRBV6-5,TRBJ2-1,CASSYGTSGLSEQFF,TGTGCCAGCAGTTACGGGACTAGCGGACTTAGCGAGCAGTTCTTC
.,.,TRBV18,TRBJ1-5,CASSPPGLGSNQPQHF,TGTGCCAGCTCACCACCAGGGCTCGGTAGCAATCAGCCCCAGCATTTT
.,.,TRBV11-2,TRBJ2-2,CASSLVGGANTGELFF,TGTGCCAGCAGCTTAGTTGGCGGAGCGAACACCGGGGAGCTGTTTTTT
.,.,TRBV7-2,TRBJ2-7,CASSLLNYEQYF,TGTGCCAGCAGCCTACTAAACTACGAGCAGTACTTC
.,TRBD1,TRBV18,TRBJ1-1,CASSSSGQGYTEAFF,TGTGCCAGCTCATCGTCCGGACAGGGGTACACTGAAGCTTTCTTT
.,.,TRBV7-7,TRBJ2-5,CASSPSIGSQETQYF,TGTGCCAGCAGCCCGAGCATTGGGTCACAAGAGACCCAGTACTTC
.,.,TRBV27,TRBJ1-6,CASRLRGWWTSPLHF,TGTGCCAGCAGATTACGCGGTTGGTGGACTTCACCCCTCCACTTT
.,.,TRBV11-2,TRBJ2-5,CASSPGKETQYF,TGTGCCAGCAGCCCAGGGAAAGAGACCCAGTACTTC
.,TRBD1,TRBV7-8,TRBJ1-2,CASSLRQGSHYGYTF,TGTGCCAGCAGCTTAAGACAGGGGTCCCACTATGGCTACACCTTC
.,TRBD2,TRBV3-1/TRBV3-2,TRBJ2-3,CASSRNVGLAGGEGPDTQYF,TGTGCCAGCAGCCGAAATGTGGGACTAGCGGGAGGGGAGGGGCCAGATACGCAGTATTTT
.,TRBD1,TRBV3-1/TRBV3-2,TRBJ1-1,CASSQVQWDRREGIMNTEAFF,TGTGCCAGCAGCCAAGTCCAGTGGGACAGGCGGGAGGGGATCATGAACACTGAAGCTTTCTTT
.,.,TRBV28,TRBJ1-4,CASGSPGTNEKLFF,TGTGCCAGCGGATCCCCGGGCACTAATGAAAAACTGTTTTTT
.,.,TRBV20-1,TRBJ1-2,CSASTDSLGYTF,TGCAGTGCTAGTACGGACAGTCTGGGCTACACCTTC
.,.,TRBV6-2/TRBV6-3,TRBJ1-2,CASSSQGYGYTF,TGTGCCAGCAGTTCCCAGGGATATGGCTACACCTTC
.,TRBD1,TRBV29-1,TRBJ2-5,CSVESVTGGQETQYF,TGCAGCGTTGAGAGTGTGACAGGGGGACAAGAGACCCAGTACTTC
.,TRBD1,TRBV29-1,TRBJ2-5,CSVLTGVETQYF,TGCAGCGTTTTAACAGGGGTAGAGACCCAGTACTTC
.,.,TRBV7-9,TRBJ2-2,CASSPDGTGELFF,TGTGCCAGCAGCCCGGACGGCACCGGGGAGCTGTTTTTT
once,.,TRBV7-2,TRBJ1-3,CASSDRRTGNTIYF,TGTGCCAGCAGCGATAGACGGACGGGAAACACCATATATTTT
.,.,TRBV9,TRBJ2-7,CASSVARTGSQISYEQYF,TGTGCCAGCAGCGTAGCCCGTACAGGGTCCCAGATTTCCTACGAGCAGTACTTC
.,.,TRBV6-2/TRBV6-3,TRBJ2-1,CASSYGVGEQFF,TGTGCCAGCAGTTACGGGGTCGGTGAGCAGTTCTTC
.,TRBD2,TRBV5-1,TRBJ2-5,CASSMGRGGGQETQYF,TGCGCCAGCAGCATGGGCCGGGGCGGGGGCCAAGAGACCCAGTACTTC
.,.,TRBV3-1/TRBV3-2,TRBJ2-5,CASSQGAQHQETQYF,TGTGCCAGCAGCCAAGGCGCCCAGCACCAAGAGACCCAGTACTTC
.,.,TRBV7-9,TRBJ2-5,CASSPYRGGGVLWETQYF,TGTGCCAGCAGCCCGTACAGGGGAGGGGGAGTCTTGTGGGAGACCCAGTACTTC
.,TRBD1,TRBV25-1,TRBJ2-6,CASSERGRGSGANVLTF,TGTGCCAGCAGTGAACGTGGCAGGGGGTCTGGGGCCAACGTCCTGACTTTC
.,.,TRBV19,TRBJ2-1,CASSIYSDEQFF,TGTGCCAGTAGTATTTACTCTGATGAGCAGTTCTTC
.,.,TRBV2,TRBJ2-5,CASSDQGRETQYF,TGTGCCAGCAGTGACCAGGGGCGAGAGACCCAGTACTTC
.,TRBD1,TRBV2,TRBJ2-7,CASRVRQGISYEQYF,TGTGCCAGCAGGGTCAGACAGGGTATCTCCTACGAGCAGTACTTC
.,TRBD2,TRBV6-1,TRBJ2-1,CASSEADGGYNEQFF,TGTGCCAGCAGTGAAGCTGACGGGGGGTACAATGAGCAGTTCTTC
.,.,TRBV2,TRBJ1-1,CASSEEKAPNTEAFF,TGTGCCAGCAGTGAAGAAAAGGCCCCGAACACTGAAGCTTTCTTT
.,TRBD1,TRBV5-4,TRBJ2-5,CASSVQGAVETQYF,TGTGCCAGCAGCGTACAGGGGGCGGTGGAGACCCAGTACTTC
.,.,TRBV4-1,TRBJ1-3,CASSQFGNTIYF,TGCGCCAGCAGCCAATTTGGAAACACCATATATTTT
.,TRBD1,TRBV5-6,TRBJ2-1,CASSRTGRPQEQFF,TGTGCCAGCAGTAGGACAGGGAGGCCCCAAGAGCAGTTCTTC